A selection of T cell receptor beta chains follows, all from one sample in a study of beta chain features in type 1 diabetes. Some clones are missing from TCRdb's copy, which holds only in-frame ones; the method was immunoSEQ multiplex PCR. The profile shows about 15,000 clones, 69% of them singletons. Sequencing was performed on Tregs from blood. These receptors originate from a man aged 25 to 45 with type 1 diabetes. Both conserved end residues are part of each CDR3. Each record gives: CDR3 DNA, CDR3 protein, V gene, clone size, D gene, J gene. The D gene is left open where the match is weak. A clone size is listed for some rows: how often the clone was seen (once, few, many), or a class if it is expanded.

CDR3nt: TGCGCCAGCAGCTTGGGGGGTGAGGTGCAGGGGCAGTTCTTC
CDR3aa: CASSLGGEVQGQFF
v_gene: TRBV5-1
abundance: -
d_gene: -
j_gene: TRBJ2-1

CDR3nt: TGTGCCAGTAGGCCAGGGGGCCTAGGGTATAATGAGCAGTTCTTC
CDR3aa: CASRPGGLGYNEQFF
v_gene: TRBV19
abundance: -
d_gene: TRBD1
j_gene: TRBJ2-1

CDR3nt: TGTGCCAGCAGTTCCCTCCGGACAGGAGTGAACACTGAAGCTTTCTTT
CDR3aa: CASSSLRTGVNTEAFF
v_gene: TRBV27
abundance: -
d_gene: TRBD1
j_gene: TRBJ1-1

CDR3nt: TGCGCCAGCAGCTTAGTAGGGACAGAATCCTACGAGCAGTACTTC
CDR3aa: CASSLVGTESYEQYF
v_gene: TRBV5-1
abundance: -
d_gene: TRBD1
j_gene: TRBJ2-7

CDR3nt: TGTGCCAGCAGTTCCGGGACAGGGGGGAACTACGAGCAGTACTTC
CDR3aa: CASSSGTGGNYEQYF
v_gene: TRBV6-1
abundance: -
d_gene: TRBD1
j_gene: TRBJ2-7

CDR3nt: TGTGCCAGCACTGGACAGACGGTGAACACTGAAGCTTTCTTT
CDR3aa: CASTGQTVNTEAFF
v_gene: TRBV2
abundance: -
d_gene: -
j_gene: TRBJ1-1

CDR3nt: TGTGCCAGGGATTCAGGGCGGGAGGGTATGCTCAATGAGCAGTTCTTC
CDR3aa: CARDSGREGMLNEQFF
v_gene: TRBV27
abundance: -
d_gene: TRBD2
j_gene: TRBJ2-1

CDR3nt: TGCGCCAGCAGCCCCGGGACTAGCGCCTTTTCCTACGAGCAGTACTTC
CDR3aa: CASSPGTSAFSYEQYF
v_gene: TRBV5-1
abundance: -
d_gene: TRBD2
j_gene: TRBJ2-7

CDR3nt: TGTGCCAGCAGTTACTCGGGGATAGGACTTCCGTACGAGCAGTACTTC
CDR3aa: CASSYSGIGLPYEQYF
v_gene: TRBV6-5
abundance: few
d_gene: -
j_gene: TRBJ2-7

CDR3nt: TGCGCCAGCAGCCCTACCCCTAGCGGGCAATACAATGAGCAGTTCTTC
CDR3aa: CASSPTPSGQYNEQFF
v_gene: TRBV4-1
abundance: once
d_gene: TRBD2
j_gene: TRBJ2-1

CDR3nt: TGTGCCAGCAGTTACGGTGTTGGGCTCGTCCAAGAGACCCAGTACTTC
CDR3aa: CASSYGVGLVQETQYF
v_gene: TRBV6-5
abundance: -
d_gene: -
j_gene: TRBJ2-5

CDR3nt: TGTGCCAGCAGCTTAGTTGGGGCAGGCTATGGCTACACCTTC
CDR3aa: CASSLVGAGYGYTF
v_gene: TRBV11-2
abundance: -
d_gene: -
j_gene: TRBJ1-2

CDR3nt: TGTGCCAGCTGGTACAGCTACGAGCAGTACTTC
CDR3aa: CASWYSYEQYF
v_gene: TRBV2
abundance: -
d_gene: -
j_gene: TRBJ2-7

CDR3nt: TGTGCCAGCGGTTTAGCGGGAGGGGGAGAGACCCAGTACTTC
CDR3aa: CASGLAGGGETQYF
v_gene: TRBV2
abundance: once
d_gene: TRBD2
j_gene: TRBJ2-5

CDR3nt: TGTGCCAGCAGGGGTAGGGGGGGCGCAGACGGCCAGCCCCAGCATTTT
CDR3aa: CASRGRGGADGQPQHF
v_gene: TRBV6-6
abundance: -
d_gene: -
j_gene: TRBJ1-5

CDR3nt: TGTGCCAGTAGTTCGGGACAGCAAGAGACCCAGTACTTC
CDR3aa: CASSSGQQETQYF
v_gene: TRBV19
abundance: -
d_gene: TRBD1
j_gene: TRBJ2-5

CDR3nt: TGCGCCAGCAGCCAAGCTCCGGGATCTAGGGCGTTCTTC
CDR3aa: CASSQAPGSRAFF
v_gene: TRBV4-1
abundance: -
d_gene: -
j_gene: TRBJ2-1

CDR3nt: TGTGCCAGCAGCTTAGCTGGACTAGCGGGGAAGAGCTCCTACGAGCAGTACTTC
CDR3aa: CASSLAGLAGKSSYEQYF
v_gene: TRBV7-9
abundance: -
d_gene: TRBD2
j_gene: TRBJ2-7

CDR3nt: TGTGCCAGCAACGACAGGGACAATCAGCCCCAGCATTTT
CDR3aa: CASNDRDNQPQHF
v_gene: TRBV19
abundance: -
d_gene: TRBD1
j_gene: TRBJ1-5

CDR3nt: TGTGCCAGTAGTAGAGCAGGGGACTACGAGCAGTACTTC
CDR3aa: CASSRAGDYEQYF
v_gene: TRBV19
abundance: -
d_gene: -
j_gene: TRBJ2-7

CDR3nt: TGTGCCGGCTCACCATGGGCCGGATCCTACGAGCAGTACTTC
CDR3aa: CAGSPWAGSYEQYF
v_gene: TRBV18
abundance: -
d_gene: -
j_gene: TRBJ2-7

CDR3nt: TGCAGCGGGGCAACAGGGGTAGATACGCAGTATTTT
CDR3aa: CSGATGVDTQYF
v_gene: TRBV29-1
abundance: -
d_gene: TRBD1
j_gene: TRBJ2-3

CDR3nt: TGTGCCAGCAGCTTCGGAGGGTCCTCAGATACGCAGTATTTT
CDR3aa: CASSFGGSSDTQYF
v_gene: TRBV7-9
abundance: -
d_gene: -
j_gene: TRBJ2-3

CDR3nt: TGTGCCAGCAGCGGAAGGACTAGCGGGACGGGTCAGGCTGGGGCCAACGTCCTGACTTTC
CDR3aa: CASSGRTSGTGQAGANVLTF
v_gene: TRBV4-2
abundance: few
d_gene: TRBD2
j_gene: TRBJ2-6

CDR3nt: TGTGCCAGCAGTGAATCTGGAGGAGGGGCCACAGATACGCAGTATTTT
CDR3aa: CASSESGGGATDTQYF
v_gene: TRBV25-1
abundance: -
d_gene: -
j_gene: TRBJ2-3

CDR3nt: TGTGCCAGCAGCCCCCGGGACAGGGGTCCCGGGGAGCTGTTTTTT
CDR3aa: CASSPRDRGPGELFF
v_gene: TRBV6-6
abundance: few
d_gene: TRBD1
j_gene: TRBJ2-2

CDR3nt: TGTGCCTGGTCCGGACAGGGAGGGTATGGCTACACCTTC
CDR3aa: CAWSGQGGYGYTF
v_gene: TRBV30
abundance: -
d_gene: TRBD1
j_gene: TRBJ1-2

CDR3nt: TGTGCCATCAGTGCAGGGGGCTCCTACGAGCAGTACTTC
CDR3aa: CAISAGGSYEQYF
v_gene: TRBV10-3
abundance: -
d_gene: TRBD1
j_gene: TRBJ2-7

CDR3nt: TGTGCCAGCAGCTCACCTAGCGGCGTCGGTTTGGGGACCCAGTACTTC
CDR3aa: CASSSPSGVGLGTQYF
v_gene: TRBV7-2
abundance: -
d_gene: TRBD2
j_gene: TRBJ2-5

CDR3nt: TGCGCCAGCAGTGAGGGCAGGGCCTACACTGAAGCTTTCTTT
CDR3aa: CASSEGRAYTEAFF
v_gene: TRBV10-1
abundance: few
d_gene: -
j_gene: TRBJ1-1

CDR3nt: TGTGCCAGTAGCCCGGTGGGGTGGGAGGTCGGCAATGAGCAGTTCTTC
CDR3aa: CASSPVGWEVGNEQFF
v_gene: TRBV19
abundance: -
d_gene: -
j_gene: TRBJ2-1

CDR3nt: TGTGCCAGCAGCTTAGTCCAGGTCAACTATGGCTACACCTTC
CDR3aa: CASSLVQVNYGYTF
v_gene: TRBV7-2
abundance: -
d_gene: -
j_gene: TRBJ1-2

CDR3nt: TGTGCCAGCAGCTTGGTGGCAGGGCGCTCCTACAATGAGCAGTTCTTC
CDR3aa: CASSLVAGRSYNEQFF
v_gene: TRBV5-8
abundance: -
d_gene: -
j_gene: TRBJ2-1

CDR3nt: TGTGCCAGCAGCTTGGACGGGAACTATGGCTACACCTTC
CDR3aa: CASSLDGNYGYTF
v_gene: TRBV5-4
abundance: few
d_gene: -
j_gene: TRBJ1-2

CDR3nt: TGTGCCAGCACCGACAGGGACACCTATGGCTACACCTTC
CDR3aa: CASTDRDTYGYTF
v_gene: TRBV6-5
abundance: -
d_gene: TRBD1
j_gene: TRBJ1-2

CDR3nt: TGTGCCAGCAGCTTAGCCCCTCCCGGAGCTGGAAACACCATATATTTT
CDR3aa: CASSLAPPGAGNTIYF
v_gene: TRBV7-2
abundance: -
d_gene: -
j_gene: TRBJ1-3

CDR3nt: TGCGCCAGCAGCTTGGAGGCCTTTCCGAGGAATTCACCCCTCCACTTT
CDR3aa: CASSLEAFPRNSPLHF
v_gene: TRBV5-1
abundance: -
d_gene: -
j_gene: TRBJ1-6

CDR3nt: TGTGCCAGCAGCCCCGTACAGTTGAACACTGAAGCTTTCTTT
CDR3aa: CASSPVQLNTEAFF
v_gene: TRBV7-9
abundance: -
d_gene: -
j_gene: TRBJ1-1

CDR3nt: TGTGCCACCGGGACTTCAAGATACTATGGCTACACCTTC
CDR3aa: CATGTSRYYGYTF
v_gene: TRBV2
abundance: -
d_gene: -
j_gene: TRBJ1-2

CDR3nt: TGTGCCAGCAGCCCTGGACAGGGGATCGGGGCTGAAGCTTTCTTT
CDR3aa: CASSPGQGIGAEAFF
v_gene: TRBV5-4
abundance: few
d_gene: TRBD1
j_gene: TRBJ1-1

CDR3nt: TGTGCCAGCAGAGCCACGGGAGGCAGCTCCTACGAGCAGTACTTC
CDR3aa: CASRATGGSSYEQYF
v_gene: TRBV6-5
abundance: -
d_gene: TRBD2
j_gene: TRBJ2-7

CDR3nt: TGCGCCAGCAGCCAAGCCTGGGACAACGGCGATAATTCACCCCTCCACTTT
CDR3aa: CASSQAWDNGDNSPLHF
v_gene: TRBV4-1
abundance: once
d_gene: -
j_gene: TRBJ1-6

CDR3nt: TGTGCCAGCAGTGGGGGCCAGATCCCTGAAGCTTTCTTT
CDR3aa: CASSGGQIPEAFF
v_gene: TRBV2
abundance: -
d_gene: -
j_gene: TRBJ1-1

CDR3nt: TGCGCCAGCAGCCTGGAGGGGAGGAGCAATCAGCCCCAGCATTTT
CDR3aa: CASSLEGRSNQPQHF
v_gene: TRBV5-1
abundance: few
d_gene: -
j_gene: TRBJ1-5

CDR3nt: TGTGCCAGCACTCAGGGGTTGGGAACTGAAGCTTTCTTT
CDR3aa: CASTQGLGTEAFF
v_gene: TRBV2
abundance: -
d_gene: -
j_gene: TRBJ1-1

CDR3nt: TGTGCCAGCAGTCGGACAGGGAACTATGGCTACACCTTC
CDR3aa: CASSRTGNYGYTF
v_gene: TRBV25-1
abundance: -
d_gene: TRBD1
j_gene: TRBJ1-2

CDR3nt: TGCGCCAGCAGCCTTCTTATTACAGGGGACGAGCAGTACTTC
CDR3aa: CASSLLITGDEQYF
v_gene: TRBV5-1
abundance: -
d_gene: TRBD1
j_gene: TRBJ2-7

CDR3nt: TGTGCCAGTCAGAGGGACAGCGGAATGAACACTGAAGCTTTCTTT
CDR3aa: CASQRDSGMNTEAFF
v_gene: TRBV19
abundance: -
d_gene: TRBD1
j_gene: TRBJ1-1

CDR3nt: TGCAGCGGCAGGGCGAACACTGAAGCTTTCTTT
CDR3aa: CSGRANTEAFF
v_gene: TRBV20-1
abundance: -
d_gene: -
j_gene: TRBJ1-1

CDR3nt: TGTGCCAGCAGCCAAGACCGCCGAGGCGAGTTCTTC
CDR3aa: CASSQDRRGEFF
v_gene: TRBV14
abundance: -
d_gene: -
j_gene: TRBJ2-1

CDR3nt: TGTGCCACAGGTTTCGGGGAGTCCGAGCAGTACTTC
CDR3aa: CATGFGESEQYF
v_gene: TRBV10-3
abundance: medium-sized
d_gene: -
j_gene: TRBJ2-7

CDR3nt: TGTGCCAGCAGCGTAGGGACTAGCGGACCCACAGATACGCAGTATTTT
CDR3aa: CASSVGTSGPTDTQYF
v_gene: TRBV9
abundance: few
d_gene: TRBD2
j_gene: TRBJ2-3

CDR3nt: TGTGCCAGCAGCGTAGGAGGGTGGGGGGACATTCAGTACTTC
CDR3aa: CASSVGGWGDIQYF
v_gene: TRBV11-2
abundance: -
d_gene: -
j_gene: TRBJ2-4

CDR3nt: TGTGCCTGGAGTCTGAGACAGGGTAGGCAGCCCCAGCATTTT
CDR3aa: CAWSLRQGRQPQHF
v_gene: TRBV30
abundance: -
d_gene: TRBD1
j_gene: TRBJ1-5

CDR3nt: TGTGCCAGCAGCTTAGGAGCCTCCGGGGGATGGGGCACTGAAGCTTTCTTT
CDR3aa: CASSLGASGGWGTEAFF
v_gene: TRBV7-9
abundance: -
d_gene: -
j_gene: TRBJ1-1